This T cell receptor (beta chain) was retrieved from a study of regulatory T cells in long-lasting Graves disease. Study as a whole: With positive TSH receptor antibodies and over 5 years of antithyroid drugs, Graves' disease was considered persistent.

This clonotype was counted only a few times. Its antigen is unidentified. The study's findings and limits: Public clonotype sharing was higher in persistent than newly diagnosed patients. Among samples with persistent disease, TRBV28, TRBJ1-2 and TRBJ2-5 were favored.

Time point in this sample: persistent/refractory GD, antithyroid drugs over 5 years with positive TRAb. From PBMCs, RNA was extracted and then used to make the TCR library. Germline CDR1 and CDR2: SQVTM and ANQGSEA. Trimming removed 5 bases from V and 0 bases from J, with 16 bases in between. This CDR3 has 15 residues. Building of the TCR beta libraries involved iRepertoire HTBI primers and Arm-PCR of CDR3 regions. A single record per CDR3 protein comes from TCRdb applying MiXCR to the multiplex PCR reads. The table has approximately 690,000 distinct CDR3 sequences, about 32% seen once. The source is a female donor with Graves disease. The rearrangement joins TRBV29-1 to TRBJ1-1; D is possibly TRBD1 (5 bases). This specimen was peripheral blood mononuclear cells (PBMCs), taken when the disease was refractory, from a patient treated with antithyroid drugs. The CDR3 region has the DNA TGCAGCGTTATGGGGGGGACCGCCATGAACACTGAAGCTTTCTTT. Protein sequence: CSVMGGTAMNTEAFF.